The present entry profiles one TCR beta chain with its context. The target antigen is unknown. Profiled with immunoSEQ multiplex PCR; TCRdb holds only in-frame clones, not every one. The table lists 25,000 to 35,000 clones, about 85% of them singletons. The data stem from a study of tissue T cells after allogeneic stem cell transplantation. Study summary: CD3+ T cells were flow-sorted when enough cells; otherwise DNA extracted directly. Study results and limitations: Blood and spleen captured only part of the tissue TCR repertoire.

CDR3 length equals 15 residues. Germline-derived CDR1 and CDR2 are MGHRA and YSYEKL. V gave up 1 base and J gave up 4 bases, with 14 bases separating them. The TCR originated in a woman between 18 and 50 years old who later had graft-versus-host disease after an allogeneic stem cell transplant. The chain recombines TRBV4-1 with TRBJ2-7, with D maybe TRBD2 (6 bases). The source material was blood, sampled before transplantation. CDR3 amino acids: CASSQGRASGYEQYF. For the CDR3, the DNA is TGCGCCAGCAGCCAAGGGAGGGCGTCAGGTTACGAGCAGTACTTC.